This note documents a single T cell receptor (beta chain) sequence. The sample is drawn from a study of CD8 T cells in Susac syndrome. Reverse transcription of about 0.5 to 1 ug RNA was carried out with random hexamers. TCRdb redid the calling of the immunoSEQ multiplex PCR reads with MiXCR, one entry per CDR3 protein. The sample includes 250,000 to 300,000 distinct CDR3 sequences, approximately 81% of them seen just once. TEMRA cells underwent FACS enrichment and CD8+ and CD4+ T cells underwent negative isolation. The sequence was obtained from a human donor with multiple sclerosis. Sequencing used CD8+ T cells from PBMCs.

Written as DNA, the CDR3 is TGTGCCAGCAGCTTGGAGTCTAGCGGGGGTATCGGCACAGATACGCAGTATTTT. This translates into CASSLESSGGIGTDTQYF. The rearrangement uses TRBV5-6 and TRBJ2-3, with 10 nucleotides matching TRBD2. Germline lookup yields CDR1 SGHDT and CDR2 YYEEEE. V was pared by 0 bases and J by 1 base, with 8 bases of the junction left unmatched. CDR3 length equals 18 residues.